Included here is one T cell receptor (beta chain) sequence, with context. Its target is not known. At deep level, the assay was performed. Repertoires were generated with immunoSEQ multiplex PCR, while TCRdb's copy carries only in-frame clones and drops some. Of 2,500,000 or so clones detected, roughly 90% appear once; the ten largest clones hold around 0.38%. The data were obtained in a study of shared clonotypes between healthy human individuals. Findings and limits, study-wide: The sampled material consisted only of blood, and tissue repertoires are likely to differ.

The CDR3 runs 14 residues. Trimming cost V 2 bases and J 7 bases, with 11 bases left between them. CDR1 and CDR2 from the germline V gene are MNHEY and SVGAGI. A split of CD4+ cells into CD45RA+ naive and CD45RA-negative memory subsets was performed. Material for sequencing was naive CD4+ T cells from PBMCs. The subset denotes: CD45RA+ positively selected. The chain links TRBV6-5 to TRBJ1-4; no clear D gene. The sequence came from a man in his late teens or twenties in good health. Some clones in this sample may be carry-over from other donors' samples. The CDR3 coding sequence is TGTGCCAGCAGTTACGGAAGTCCCGGTGAAAAACTGTTTTTT. It encodes CASSYGSPGEKLFF.